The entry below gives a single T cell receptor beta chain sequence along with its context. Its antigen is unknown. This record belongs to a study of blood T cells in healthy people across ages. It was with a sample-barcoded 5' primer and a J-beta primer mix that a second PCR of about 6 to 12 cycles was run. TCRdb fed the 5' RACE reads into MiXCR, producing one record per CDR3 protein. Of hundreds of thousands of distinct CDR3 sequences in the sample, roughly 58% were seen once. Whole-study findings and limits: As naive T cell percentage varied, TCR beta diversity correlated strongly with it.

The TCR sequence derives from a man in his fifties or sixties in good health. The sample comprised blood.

DNA of the CDR3: TGCAGTGCTAGAAATTGGCAGGGGCGAGAGACCCAGTACTTC. Translation: CSARNWQGRETQYF. The rearrangement joins TRBV20-1 to TRBJ2-5, with a tentative D call TRBD1 (6 bases). Germline values: CDR1 DFQATT, CDR2 SNEGSKA (reference sequence). This CDR3 region has 14 residues. Between the trimmed V and J ends, which lost 2 bases and 4 bases, there was a span of 14 bases.